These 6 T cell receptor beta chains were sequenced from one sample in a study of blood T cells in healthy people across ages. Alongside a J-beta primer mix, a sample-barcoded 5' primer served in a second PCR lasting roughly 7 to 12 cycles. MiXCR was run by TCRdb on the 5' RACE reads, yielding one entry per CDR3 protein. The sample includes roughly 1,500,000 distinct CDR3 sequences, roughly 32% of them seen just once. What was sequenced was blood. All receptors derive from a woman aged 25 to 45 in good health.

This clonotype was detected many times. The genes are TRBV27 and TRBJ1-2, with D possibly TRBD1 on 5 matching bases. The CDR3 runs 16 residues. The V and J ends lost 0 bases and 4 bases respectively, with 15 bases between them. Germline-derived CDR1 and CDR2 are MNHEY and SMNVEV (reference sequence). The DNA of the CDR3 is TGTGCCAGCAGTTTATCGAGACAGACAGTACGCTATGGCTACACCTTC. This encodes CASSLSRQTVRYGYTF.

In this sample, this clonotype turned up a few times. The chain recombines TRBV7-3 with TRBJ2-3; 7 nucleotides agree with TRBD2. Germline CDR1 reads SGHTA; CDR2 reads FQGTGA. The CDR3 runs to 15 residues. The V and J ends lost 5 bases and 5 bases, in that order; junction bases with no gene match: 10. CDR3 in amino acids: CASSPTAGVVDTQYF. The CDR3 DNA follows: TGTGCCAGCAGCCCAACTGCGGGAGTGGTAGATACGCAGTATTTT.

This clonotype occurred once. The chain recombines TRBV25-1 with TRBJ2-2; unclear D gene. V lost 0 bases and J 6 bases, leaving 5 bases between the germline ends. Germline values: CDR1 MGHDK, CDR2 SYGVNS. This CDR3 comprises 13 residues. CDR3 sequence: CASSEYSSGELFF. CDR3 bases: TGTGCCAGCAGTGAATATAGCTCCGGGGAGCTGTTTTTT.

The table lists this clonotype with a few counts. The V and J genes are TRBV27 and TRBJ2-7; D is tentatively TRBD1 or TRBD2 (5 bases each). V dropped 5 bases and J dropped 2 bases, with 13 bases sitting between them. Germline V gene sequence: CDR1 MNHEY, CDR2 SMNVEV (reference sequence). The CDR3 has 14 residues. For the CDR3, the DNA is TGTGCCAGCAGTACCCGGGACGGAACCTACGAGCAGTACTTC. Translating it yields CASSTRDGTYEQYF.

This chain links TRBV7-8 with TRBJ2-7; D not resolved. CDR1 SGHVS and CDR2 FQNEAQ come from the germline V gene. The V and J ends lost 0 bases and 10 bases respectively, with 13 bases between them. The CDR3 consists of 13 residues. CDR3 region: CASSLARHVDQYF. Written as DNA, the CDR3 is TGTGCCAGCAGCTTAGCGCGCCATGTGGACCAGTACTTC.

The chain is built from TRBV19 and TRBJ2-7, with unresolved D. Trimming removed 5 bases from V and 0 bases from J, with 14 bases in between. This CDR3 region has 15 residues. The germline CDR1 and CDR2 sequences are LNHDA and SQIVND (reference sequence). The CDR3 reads CASSPATASSYEQYF. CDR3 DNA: TGTGCCAGTAGTCCCGCTACAGCTAGCTCCTACGAGCAGTACTTC.